Included here is one TCR beta chain sequence, with context. Two negative PCRs, clearance, or symptom resolution had been documented for recovered Cohort 3 donors. Germline V CDR1 and CDR2: SQVTM, ANQGSEA. V was pared by 2 bases and J by 2 bases, with 9 bases between. The CDR3 is 13 amino acids. The source of the sample is a study of blood T cell repertoires in COVID-19. Overall study: From T cells, B-cell-depleted T cells, or PBMCs came the material, which was cDNA or gDNA.

The repertoire was sequenced with immunoSEQ multiplex PCR; TCRdb's copy has only in-frame clones and lacks some. The data contain 320,000 or so clones, roughly nine tenths of them singletons. The chain recombines TRBV29-1 with TRBJ2-5; perhaps TRBD1 as D (5 bases). The source is a woman in her 30s who had recovered from COVID-19. The specimen was PBMCs or T cells enriched from blood (not recorded which). The DNA for the CDR3 is TGCAGCGTTGAACGATCAGGGCAAGAGACCCAGTACTTC. It specifies CSVERSGQETQYF.